Listed here are 9 T cell receptor beta chains from one sample, sequenced in a study of blood T cell repertoires in COVID-19. Only in-frame clones appear in the TCRdb table, and some are missing; sequencing was by immunoSEQ multiplex PCR. Among 200,000 to 300,000 clones listed, around 83% were seen once. Sample: peripheral blood. The receptor set was obtained from a man aged 35 to 55 who had recovered from COVID-19.

CDR3 amino acids: CASSLAFQGMYGYTF. CDR3 nucleotides: TGTGCCAGCAGCTTAGCCTTCCAGGGGATGTATGGCTACACCTTC. This chain connects TRBV11-2 to TRBJ1-2; D may be TRBD1 (6 bases). The CDR3 totals 15 residues. Germline assignment: CDR1 SGHAT and CDR2 FQNNGV. V gave up 1 base and J gave up 5 bases, with 14 bases separating them.

The chain is built from TRBV29-1 and TRBJ2-7; TRBD1 is a possible D gene (7 bases). This CDR3 has 13 residues. Trimming removed 3 bases from V and 7 bases from J, with 16 bases in between. Germline V gene lookup returns CDR1 SQVTM and CDR2 ANQGSEA. As DNA, the CDR3 is TGCAGCGTTGACGAAGGGGGCGCGGGAGAGCAGTACTTC. Its protein product is CSVDEGGAGEQYF.

The chain is built from TRBV6-6 and TRBJ1-2, with 8 bases fitting TRBD1. Germline V gene data show CDR1 as MNHNY and CDR2 as SVGAGI (reference sequence). The trim removed 2 bases at V and 8 bases at J, leaving 10 bases unmatched. The CDR3 has 15 amino acids. This CDR3 reads CASSYNSGQEYGYTF. CDR3 coding DNA: TGTGCCAGCAGTTACAATTCGGGACAGGAGTACGGCTACACCTTC.

The J gene is TRBJ2-7, the V gene TRBV7-9; a weak D match, TRBD1 (6 bases). Trimming stripped 3 bases from V and 6 bases from J, with 15 bases between. Germline lookup yields CDR1 SEHNR and CDR2 FQNEAQ (reference sequence). The CDR3 totals 14 residues. DNA for the CDR3: TGTGCCAGCAGCTTGACAGGCTCCTTCAGCGAGCAGTACTTC. Its protein is CASSLTGSFSEQYF.

This clone has just a few counts. This rearrangement joins TRBV7-9 to TRBJ1-1, with a tentative D call TRBD1 (5 bases). The CDR3 spans 15 residues. CDR1 and CDR2 (germline): SEHNR, FQNEAQ (reference sequence). Trimming took off 8 bases at V and 3 bases at J, with 19 bases between the two ends. In DNA form, the CDR3 reads TGTGCCAGCGGACGTACGGCAAGGGGATACACTGAAGCTTTCTTT. Translated: CASGRTARGYTEAFF.

This chain joins TRBV7-9 and TRBJ2-1; 14 nucleotides match TRBD2. The CDR3 sequence is 16 residues long. The germline V gene encodes CDR1 SEHNR and CDR2 FQNEAQ (reference sequence). J lost 6 bases, V lost 4 bases, and 5 bases had no gene match. Here the CDR3 DNA reads TGTGCCAGCAGCTCGGCGGGACTAGCGGGAGTCAATGAGCAGTTCTTC. Protein product: CASSSAGLAGVNEQFF.

The chain employs TRBV18 and TRBJ2-1; 9 bases match TRBD1. The V and J ends lost 5 bases and 8 bases, in that order; junction bases with no gene match: 7. Germline CDR1 is KGHSH and CDR2 is LQKENI. The CDR3 loop spans 14 amino acids. The CDR3, as DNA: TGTGCCAGCTCATTTGTCGGGACAGGGCATGAGCAGTTCTTC. It encodes CASSFVGTGHEQFF.

The genes are TRBV15 and TRBJ1-1; D gene uncertain. Germline CDR1 reads LNHNV; CDR2 reads YYDKDF (reference sequence). The CDR3 is 12 amino acids. Trimming cost V 3 bases and J 3 bases, with 5 bases left between them. CDR3 loop: CATSSGYTEAFF. Written as DNA, the CDR3 is TGTGCCACCAGCAGCGGTTACACTGAAGCTTTCTTT.

The rearrangement uses TRBV27 and TRBJ1-2; 7 bases align to TRBD1. The CDR3 has 14 amino acids. From germline, CDR1 is MNHEY and CDR2 SMNVEV (reference sequence). J lost 3 bases, V lost 8 bases, and 9 bases had no gene match. CDR3 protein: CASCKDRADYGYTF. DNA for the CDR3: TGTGCCAGCTGTAAAGACAGGGCGGACTATGGCTACACCTTC.